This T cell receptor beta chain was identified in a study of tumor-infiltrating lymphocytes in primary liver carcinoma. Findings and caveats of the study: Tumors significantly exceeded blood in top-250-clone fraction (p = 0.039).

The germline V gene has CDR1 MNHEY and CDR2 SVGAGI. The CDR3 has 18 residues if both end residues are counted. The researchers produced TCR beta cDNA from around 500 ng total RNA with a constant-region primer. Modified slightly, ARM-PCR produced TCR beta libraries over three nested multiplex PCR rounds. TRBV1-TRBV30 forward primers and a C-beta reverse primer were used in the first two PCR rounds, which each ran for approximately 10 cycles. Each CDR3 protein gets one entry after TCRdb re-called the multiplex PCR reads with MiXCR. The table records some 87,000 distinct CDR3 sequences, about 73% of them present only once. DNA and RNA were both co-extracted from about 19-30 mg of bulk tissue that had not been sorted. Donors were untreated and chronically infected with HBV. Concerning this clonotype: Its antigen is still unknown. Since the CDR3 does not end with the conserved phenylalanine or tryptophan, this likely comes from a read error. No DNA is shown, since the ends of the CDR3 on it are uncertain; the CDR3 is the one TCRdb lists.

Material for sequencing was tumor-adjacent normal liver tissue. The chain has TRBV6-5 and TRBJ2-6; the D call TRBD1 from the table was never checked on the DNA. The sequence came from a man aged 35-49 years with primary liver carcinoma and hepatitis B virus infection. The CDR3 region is CASSLWAGMKAGANVLTS.